The 30 T cell receptor beta chains below all came from one sample that was sequenced in a study of beta chain features in type 1 diabetes. Expressed TCRB transcripts were sequenced, since all the RNA that had been isolated was reverse transcribed. Profiled with immunoSEQ multiplex PCR; TCRdb holds only in-frame clones, not every one. The repertoire includes roughly 350,000 clones, roughly 11% of them detected once, and more than 0.015% sits in the top ten. The specimen was naive CD4+ T cells from blood. These receptors were obtained from a woman in her twenties or thirties in good health.

This clone appeared a few times. The sample holds other DNA sequences that translate to the same CDR3. V is TRBV7-2 and J is TRBJ2-7, with 7 positions matching TRBD1. The CDR3 runs to 14 residues. The germline gives CDR1 SGHTA, CDR2 FQGNSA. Trimming cost V 5 bases and J 0 bases; bases outside gene matches: 4. The CDR3 here is CASSPRTGSYEQYF. CDR3 bases: TGTGCCAGCAGCCCTAGGACAGGCTCCTACGAGCAGTACTTC.

V is TRBV5-1 and J is TRBJ2-3; 10 nucleotides line up with TRBD2. CDR1 and CDR2 (germline): SGHRS, YFSETQ. The ends lost 4 bases at V and 2 bases at J; junction bases unmatched: 7. This CDR3 contains 16 residues. The CDR3, as DNA: TGCGCCAGCAGCATCGTAGCGGGAGGAATCACAGATACGCAGTATTTT. Its protein is CASSIVAGGITDTQYF.

The V and J genes are TRBV6-1 and TRBJ2-1, with a possible D match to TRBD1 (5 bases). The V gene lost 0 bases and the J gene lost 14 bases, with 14 bases spanning the gap. The V gene's germline CDR1 is MNHNS and CDR2 SASEGT. CDR3 length: 13 amino acids. As DNA, the CDR3 is TGTGCCAGCAGTGAAGCCTTCAGGGCAAGCGAGTTCTTC. This translates into CASSEAFRASEFF.

A few counts support this clone. The CDR3 DNA follows: TGTGCTAGTGGTTTGGTCGGTCGTGAGCAGTTCTTC. Encoded protein: CASGLVGREQFF. The chain uses TRBV12-5 and TRBJ2-1, with D uncertain. The CDR3 spans 12 residues. With 0 bases removed from V and 9 bases from J, the gap between germline ends came to 6 bases. The germline gives CDR1 LGHNT, CDR2 FRNRAP. The full variable domain, rest sourced from reference TRBV12-5 and TRBJ2-1, is DARVTQTPRHKVTEMGQEVTMRCQPILGHNTVFWYRQTMMQGLELLAYFRNRAPLDDSGMPKDRFSAEMPDATLATLKIQPSEPRDSAVYFCASGLVGREQFFGPGTRLTVL.

J is TRBJ2-5 and V is TRBV7-3; D possibly corresponds to TRBD1 (6 bases). CDR1 and CDR2 from the germline V gene are SGHTA and FQGTGA. The CDR3 spans 13 residues. V shed 5 bases and J shed 7 bases, with 14 bases lying between them. CDR3 DNA sequence: TGTGCCAGCAGCCCAGGGACATCCGGGACCCAGTACTTC. It translates to CASSPGTSGTQYF.

This clone was detected a few times. This CDR3 reads CASSLRDRGYEQYF. CDR3 coding DNA: TGTGCCAGCAGCTTAAGGGACAGGGGATACGAGCAGTACTTC. V is TRBV7-9 and J is TRBJ2-7; 10 bases line up with TRBD1. Germline V lookup: CDR1 SEHNR, CDR2 FQNEAQ (reference sequence). J lost 4 bases, V lost 2 bases, and 2 bases had no gene match. The CDR3 loop spans 14 amino acids.

The rearrangement uses TRBV2 and TRBJ2-1; 8 bases are shared with TRBD1. The CDR3 extends over 15 amino acids. J was trimmed by 0 bases and V by 6 bases; bases with no gene match: 4. The V gene's germline CDR1 is SNHLY and CDR2 FYNNEI. The CDR3 DNA is TGTGCCAGCAGGAGACAGGGGACCTCCTACAATGAGCAGTTCTTC. As protein: CASRRQGTSYNEQFF.

This clone was seen only a few times. V is TRBV6-5 and J is TRBJ2-3, with D maybe TRBD2 (5 bases). The CDR3 has 11 amino acids. The germline gives CDR1 MNHEY, CDR2 SVGAGI. The germline V and J ends were trimmed by 9 bases and 7 bases, with 11 bases remaining between them. CDR3 region: CASRSTNTQYF. DNA of the CDR3: TGTGCCAGTCGGTCGACTAATACGCAGTATTTT.

This chain joins TRBV5-6 and TRBJ2-1, with 8 positions matching TRBD2. V trimming: 1 base; J trimming: 4 bases; junction bases outside the gene matches: 4. Per germline, CDR1 SGHDT and CDR2 YYEEEE. The CDR3 length is 15 residues. The CDR3 nucleotides read TGTGCCAGCAGCTTGATATCGGGAGGGTACAATGAGCAGTTCTTC. Translation: CASSLISGGYNEQFF.

This clone was seen a few times. This chain joins TRBV29-1 and TRBJ1-2, with a tentative D call TRBD1 (6 bases). The ends were cut back, 8 bases at V and 5 bases at J, with 15 bases in the middle. Germline CDR1 is SQVTM and CDR2 is ANQGSEA. The CDR3 covers 12 residues. The chain's CDR3 is CSTTGLEYGYTF. The DNA of the CDR3 is TGCAGCACGACAGGCCTCGAATATGGCTACACCTTC.

The chain is built from TRBV7-8 and TRBJ2-1; 11 bases map to TRBD2. The CDR3 has 15 residues. The trim removed 4 bases at V and 10 bases at J, leaving 9 bases unmatched. From germline, CDR1 is SGHVS and CDR2 FQNEAQ. The CDR3 reads CASSSTSGVSGEQFF. The CDR3 DNA reads as TGTGCCAGCAGCTCGACTAGCGGGGTCTCCGGAGAGCAGTTCTTC.

A few counts support this clone. The chain couples TRBV6-4 to TRBJ2-1, with 11 bases identical to TRBD2. The CDR3 extends over 15 amino acids. Per the germline V gene, CDR1 is MRHNA and CDR2 is SNTAGT. With 4 bases clipped from V and 7 bases from J, the junction kept 6 bases outside the gene matches. In nucleotides, the CDR3 is TGTGCCAGCAGTGCCGGGACTAGCGGTGGGAATGAGCAGTTCTTC. Protein product: CASSAGTSGGNEQFF.

V gene TRBV21-1 combines with J gene TRBJ2-7; the table's D gene call, TRBD2, was not cross checked with the DNA. TRBV21-1 is labeled a pseudogene. CDR3 length equals 14 residues. CDR3 region: CASSNRAGAGEQYF. DNA for the CDR3: TGTGCCAGCAGCAACCGGGCGGGAGCCGGCGAGCAGTACTTC.

The chain combines TRBV7-3 with TRBJ2-1; D gene unclear. CDR3 size: 12 residues. The germline CDR1 and CDR2 sequences are SGHTA and FQGTGA. V lost 4 bases, J lost 9 bases, and 10 bases lay in between. Here the CDR3 reads CASSSLGTEQFF. The CDR3 coding sequence is TGTGCCAGCAGCTCCCTAGGTACTGAGCAGTTCTTC.

This clone was counted a few times. This chain links TRBV30 with TRBJ2-1; D might be TRBD2 (6 bases). This CDR3 spans 14 amino acids. Germline CDR1 reads GTSNPN; CDR2 reads SVGIG (reference sequence). Trimming cost V 2 bases and J 7 bases, with 15 bases left between them. The CDR3 DNA sequence: TGTGCCTGGAGTCTCCGACGGGAGTCTAATGAGCAGTTCTTC. It translates to CAWSLRRESNEQFF.

The table lists this clone with a few counts. This chain links TRBV29-1 with TRBJ2-1; 8 nucleotides line up with TRBD2. After removal of 7 bases from V and 4 bases from J, the junction contained 9 bases not matched to a gene. Per germline, CDR1 SQVTM and CDR2 ANQGSEA. The CDR3 sequence is 14 residues long. The CDR3 bases are TGCAGCGCACGACGGGAGGGCCCTTACAATGAGCAGTTCTTC. Its protein is CSARREGPYNEQFF.

This clone was counted only a few times. J is TRBJ2-3 and V is TRBV28; TRBD1 might be the D (7 bases). CDR1 and CDR2 (germline): MDHEN, SYDVKM. V gave up 2 bases and J gave up 0 bases, with 12 bases separating them. The CDR3 is 16 residues long. DNA for the CDR3: TGTGCCAGCAGTTTAGCACAGGGGAGGAGCACAGATACGCAGTATTTT. Translating it yields CASSLAQGRSTDTQYF. The full variable domain, completed using reference TRBV28 and TRBJ2-3, is DVKVTQSSRYLVKRTGEKVFLECVQDMDHENMFWYRQDPGLGLRLIYFSYDVKMKEKGDIPEGYSVSREKKERFSLILESASTNQTSMYLCASSLAQGRSTDTQYFGPGTRLTVL.

This clone was detected a few times. The gene calls are TRBV28 and TRBJ2-7; tentatively, D is TRBD2 (5 bases). CDR3 length equals 12 residues. The germline V and J ends were trimmed by 6 bases and 7 bases, with 13 bases remaining between them. The germline V gene encodes CDR1 MDHEN and CDR2 SYDVKM. This chain's CDR3 is CASSYGPGEQYF. As DNA, the CDR3 is TGTGCCAGCAGCTACGGGCCGGGAGAGCAGTACTTC.

The chain has TRBV10-3 and TRBJ2-7, with TRBD2 matching 7 bases. The germline V gene encodes CDR1 ENHRY and CDR2 SYGVKD. V lost 6 bases and J lost 5; bases outside the gene matches: 16. The CDR3 extends over 16 amino acids. CDR3 DNA sequence: TGTGCCATCAGCACGGGGGAGCGGGACCCGTCCCACGAGCAGTACTTC. Its translation: CAISTGERDPSHEQYF.

This clone was detected a few times. This CDR3 reads CATSRGDSGNQPQHF. The CDR3 DNA sequence: TGTGCCACCAGCAGAGGGGACAGTGGCAATCAGCCCCAGCATTTT. The chain links TRBV15 to TRBJ1-5; 7 bases fit TRBD1. Germline values: CDR1 LNHNV, CDR2 YYDKDF (reference sequence). The CDR3 consists of 15 residues. V gave up 1 base and J gave up 2 bases; unmatched junction bases: 2.

Only one count was recorded for this clone. The chain couples TRBV2 to TRBJ2-3; 13 bases line up with TRBD2. V gave up 4 bases and J gave up 1 base; unmatched junction bases: 5. There are 17 residues in the CDR3. Germline V CDR1 and CDR2: SNHLY, FYNNEI. The DNA of the CDR3 is TGTGCCAGCAGTGCAGGACTAGCGGGAGTGGGCACAGATACGCAGTATTTT. This sequence encodes CASSAGLAGVGTDTQYF.

The table lists this clone with a few counts. The J gene is TRBJ1-2, the V gene TRBV11-2; D is undetermined. Germline values: CDR1 SGHAT, CDR2 FQNNGV. Trimming cost V 2 bases and J 2 bases, with 6 bases left between them. The CDR3 extends over 13 amino acids. CDR3 nucleotides: TGTGCCAGCAGCTTACTGAGCAACTATGGCTACACCTTC. It is translated as CASSLLSNYGYTF.

The gene calls are TRBV7-2 and TRBJ1-2; a weak D match, TRBD1 (6 bases). CDR1 is SGHTA, CDR2 FQGNSA, per germline. This CDR3 has 13 amino acids. The V end was cut by 1 base, the J end by 3 bases, with 6 bases between. CDR3 protein: CASSLDRDYGYTF. The CDR3, as DNA: TGTGCCAGCAGCTTAGACAGGGACTATGGCTACACCTTC.

The J gene is TRBJ2-7, the V gene TRBV14; no firm D call. The V end was cut by 5 bases, the J end by 7 bases, with 21 bases between. This CDR3 spans 15 amino acids. CDR1 SGHDN and CDR2 FVKESK come from the germline V gene. CDR3: CASSASVLRGVEQYF. The CDR3 bases are TGTGCCAGCAGCGCTTCGGTCTTACGAGGAGTTGAGCAGTACTTC.

This clone was counted only a few times. The V and J genes are TRBV6-1 and TRBJ2-1; D possibly corresponds to TRBD2 (6 bases). V lost 4 bases, J lost 3 bases, and 7 bases lay in between. CDR1 and CDR2 from the germline V gene are MNHNS and SASEGT. The CDR3 loop spans 13 amino acids. The CDR3 loop is CASSVGLYNEQFF. In DNA, the CDR3 is TGTGCCAGCAGTGTGGGACTCTACAATGAGCAGTTCTTC.

The gene calls are TRBV7-9 and TRBJ2-7; 14 nucleotides align to TRBD2. Trimming cost V 4 bases and J 2 bases; bases outside gene matches: 13. CDR1 and CDR2 from the germline V gene are SEHNR and FQNEAQ (reference sequence). CDR3 length: 19 amino acids. This CDR3 reads CASSSNGDRGLAGAYEQYF. DNA of the CDR3: TGTGCCAGCAGCTCAAATGGGGACAGGGGACTAGCGGGAGCCTACGAGCAGTACTTC.

The table lists this clone with a few counts. This CDR3 is CASSPRSAGDNEQFF. DNA for the CDR3: TGTGCCAGCTCACCACGGTCGGCGGGGGACAATGAGCAGTTCTTC. The chain has TRBV18 and TRBJ2-1; TRBD2 agrees at 7 bases. From germline, CDR1 is KGHSH and CDR2 LQKENI. Trimming at V came to 1 base and at J to 5 bases, leaving 5 bases not matched to a gene. The CDR3 has 15 residues.

The gene calls are TRBV5-6 and TRBJ1-1, with a weak D call TRBD1 (5 bases). The germline V gene has CDR1 SGHDT and CDR2 YYEEEE. Trimming took 0 bases from V and 1 from J, leaving 7 bases between them. CDR3 length: 14 amino acids. In nucleotides, the CDR3 is TGTGCCAGCAGCTTGGACAGGTGGAACACTGAAGCTTTCTTT. Protein: CASSLDRWNTEAFF.

V gene TRBV7-2 combines with J gene TRBJ2-5, with 12 bases identical to TRBD2. Germline V gene sequence: CDR1 SGHTA, CDR2 FQGNSA. J lost 9 bases, V lost 5 bases, and 10 bases had no gene match. The CDR3 runs to 15 residues. The CDR3: CASSRGPASGGAQYF. In DNA, the CDR3 is TGTGCCAGCAGCCGAGGCCCGGCTAGCGGGGGGGCCCAGTACTTC.

The CDR3 sequence is CASSDGQGTHEQYF. CDR3 in DNA: TGTGCCAGCAGTGATGGACAGGGGACCCACGAGCAGTACTTC. The V and J genes are TRBV2 and TRBJ2-7; 9 bases are shared with TRBD1. The length of the CDR3 is 14 residues. V was pared by 3 bases and J by 5 bases, with 5 bases of the junction left unmatched. CDR1 SNHLY and CDR2 FYNNEI come from the germline V gene. Drawing the rest from reference TRBV2 and TRBJ2-7, the complete variable domain is EPEVTQTPSHQVTQMGQEVILRCVPISNHLYFYWYRQILGQKVEFLVSFYNNEISEKSEIFDDQFSVERPDGSNFTLKIRSTKLEDSAMYFCASSDGQGTHEQYFGPGTRLTVT.